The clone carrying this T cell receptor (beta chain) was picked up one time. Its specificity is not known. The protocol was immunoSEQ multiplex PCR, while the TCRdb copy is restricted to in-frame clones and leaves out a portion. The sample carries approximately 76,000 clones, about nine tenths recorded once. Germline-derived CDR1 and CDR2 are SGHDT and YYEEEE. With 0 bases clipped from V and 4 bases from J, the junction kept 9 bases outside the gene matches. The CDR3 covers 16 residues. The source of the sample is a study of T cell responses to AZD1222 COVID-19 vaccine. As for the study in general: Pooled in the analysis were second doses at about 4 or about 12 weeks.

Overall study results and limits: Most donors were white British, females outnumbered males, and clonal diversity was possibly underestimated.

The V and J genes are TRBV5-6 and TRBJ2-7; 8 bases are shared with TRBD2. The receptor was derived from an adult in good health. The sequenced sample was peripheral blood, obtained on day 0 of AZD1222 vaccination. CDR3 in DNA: TGTGCCAGCAGCTTGGCTGGACTAGCTAGGTCGTACGAGCAGTACTTC. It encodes CASSLAGLARSYEQYF.